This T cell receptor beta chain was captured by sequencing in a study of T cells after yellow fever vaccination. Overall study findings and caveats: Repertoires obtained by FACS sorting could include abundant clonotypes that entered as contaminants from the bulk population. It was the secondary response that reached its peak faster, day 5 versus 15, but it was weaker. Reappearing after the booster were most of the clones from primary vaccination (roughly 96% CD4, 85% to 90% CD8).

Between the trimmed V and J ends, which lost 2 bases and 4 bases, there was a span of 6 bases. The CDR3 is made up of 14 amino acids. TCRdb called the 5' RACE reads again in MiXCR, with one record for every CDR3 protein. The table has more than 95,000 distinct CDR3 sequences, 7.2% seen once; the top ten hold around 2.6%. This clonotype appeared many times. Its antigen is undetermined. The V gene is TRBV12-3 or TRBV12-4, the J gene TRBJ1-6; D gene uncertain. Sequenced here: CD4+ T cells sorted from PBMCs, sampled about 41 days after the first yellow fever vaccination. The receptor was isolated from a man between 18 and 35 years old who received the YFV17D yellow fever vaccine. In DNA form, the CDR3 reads TGTGCCAGCAGTTTAACTGGGTATAATTCACCCCTCCACTTT. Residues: CASSLTGYNSPLHF.